This is a list of T cell receptor beta chains from one sample in a study of cytomegalovirus exposure and HLA in healthy donors. Data came from immunoSEQ multiplex PCR; TCRdb stores just in-frame clones and leaves some out. The sample table sets out approximately 130,000 clones. Sequenced material: PBMCs. These receptors originate from an older woman in good health and CMV-seronegative. Both conserved end residues are part of each CDR3. A D gene is named only where the DNA matches it firmly.

TRBJ2-3 TRBV11-3 TRBD2 CASSPRTSGLTDTQYF TGTGCCAGCAGCCCCCGGACTAGCGGGCTTACAGATACGCAGTATTTT
TRBJ2-7 TRBV11-3 . CASSDPRDDEQYF TGTGCCAGCAGCGACCCGCGGGATGACGAGCAGTACTTC
TRBJ1-5 TRBV9 TRBD1 CASSVRRGRGLNQPQHF TGTGCCAGCAGCGTCAGAAGGGGCAGGGGGCTGAATCAGCCCCAGCATTTT
TRBJ2-3 TRBV5-1 TRBD2 CASSLTSGNTDTQYF TGCGCCAGCAGCTTAACTAGCGGGAACACAGATACGCAGTATTTT
TRBJ1-1 TRBV28 . CASSTSGQMNTEAFF TGTGCCAGCAGTACATCGGGACAAATGAACACTGAAGCTTTCTTT
TRBJ2-7 TRBV18 TRBD2 CASSPRTSGITYEQYF TGTGCCAGCTCACCTCGGACTAGCGGAATAACCTACGAGCAGTACTTC
TRBJ2-3 TRBV6-1 . CASTPPRGTDTQYF TGTGCCAGCACCCCCCCGCGGGGCACAGATACGCAGTATTTT
TRBJ2-1 TRBV14 . CASRQGLDEQFF TGTGCCAGCAGACAAGGACTGGATGAGCAGTTCTTC
TRBJ2-6 TRBV18 . CASSGAGQTSGANVLTF TGTGCCAGCTCGGGAGCCGGACAGACCTCTGGGGCCAACGTCCTGACTTTC
TRBJ2-3 TRBV4-1 . CASSQINLISTDTQYF TGCGCCAGCAGCCAAATTAACTTAATAAGCACAGATACGCAGTATTTT
TRBJ1-1 TRBV2 TRBD1 CASTPRTGHEAFF TGTGCCAGCACCCCGCGGACAGGACATGAAGCTTTCTTT
TRBJ2-7 TRBV5-1 . CASSLGGTLSYEQYF TGCGCCAGCAGCTTGGGGGGCACCCTCTCCTACGAGCAGTACTTC
TRBJ2-5 TRBV7-9 . CASSLELHQETQYF TGTGCCAGCAGCTTAGAGCTCCACCAAGAGACCCAGTACTTC
TRBJ1-2 TRBV10-2 TRBD1 CASRRWTGPQFGYTF TGCGCCAGCAGACGGTGGACAGGCCCCCAGTTTGGCTACACCTTC
TRBJ2-3 TRBV5-1 TRBD1 CASSFGQGTFTDTQYF TGCGCCAGCAGCTTCGGACAGGGAACGTTTACAGATACGCAGTATTTT
TRBJ2-2 TRBV7-9 TRBD2 CASSSGLAGAHTGELFF TGTGCCAGCAGCTCGGGACTAGCGGGAGCCCACACCGGGGAGCTGTTTTTT
TRBJ1-2 TRBV25-1 . CASSESAGSTSNYGYTF TGTGCCAGCAGTGAATCAGCCGGGTCCACCTCTAACTATGGCTACACCTTC
TRBJ2-6 TRBV5-4 . CASSLERTGANVLTF TGTGCCAGCAGCTTGGAGAGAACTGGGGCCAACGTCCTGACTTTC
TRBJ2-7 TRBV5-4 . CASSLVLSYEQYF TGTGCCAGCAGCTTGGTCCTCTCCTACGAGCAGTACTTC
TRBJ2-7 TRBV7-3 . CASSPSGSIYEQYF TGTGCCAGCAGCCCGTCGGGGAGTATCTACGAGCAGTACTTC
TRBJ2-4 TRBV6-1 TRBD2 CASSEAWEGNIQYF TGTGCCAGCAGTGAAGCCTGGGAGGGAAACATTCAGTACTTC
TRBJ1-4 TRBV7-9 TRBD1 CASSSTGPNEKLFF TGTGCCAGCAGCTCGACAGGGCCGAATGAAAAACTGTTTTTT
TRBJ2-7 TRBV7-9 TRBD1 CASTRDRPAYEQYF TGTGCCAGCACCCGGGACAGGCCGGCCTACGAGCAGTACTTC
TRBJ2-1 TRBV2 . CASRLGGSSYNEQFF TGTGCCAGCAGGTTGGGGGGAAGCTCCTACAATGAGCAGTTCTTC
TRBJ2-7 TRBV28 . CASSPRAEGPYEQYF TGTGCCAGCAGTCCGCGGGCCGAGGGCCCCTACGAGCAGTACTTC
TRBJ1-2 TRBV28 . CASSVEGEVNYGYTF TGTGCCAGCAGTGTGGAAGGGGAGGTTAACTATGGCTACACCTTC
TRBJ2-7 TRBV19 . CASSTADRTTYEQYF TGTGCCAGTAGTACTGCTGACAGGACCACCTACGAGCAGTACTTC
TRBJ2-5 TRBV7-9 . CASTIKQGFLAGVQETQYF TGTGCCAGCACCATAAAACAAGGCTTCCTAGCTGGGGTCCAAGAGACCCAGTACTTC
TRBJ2-1 TRBV11-1 TRBD2 CASSLVSSGGAPEQFF TGTGCCAGCAGCTTAGTGTCTAGCGGGGGGGCCCCTGAGCAGTTCTTC